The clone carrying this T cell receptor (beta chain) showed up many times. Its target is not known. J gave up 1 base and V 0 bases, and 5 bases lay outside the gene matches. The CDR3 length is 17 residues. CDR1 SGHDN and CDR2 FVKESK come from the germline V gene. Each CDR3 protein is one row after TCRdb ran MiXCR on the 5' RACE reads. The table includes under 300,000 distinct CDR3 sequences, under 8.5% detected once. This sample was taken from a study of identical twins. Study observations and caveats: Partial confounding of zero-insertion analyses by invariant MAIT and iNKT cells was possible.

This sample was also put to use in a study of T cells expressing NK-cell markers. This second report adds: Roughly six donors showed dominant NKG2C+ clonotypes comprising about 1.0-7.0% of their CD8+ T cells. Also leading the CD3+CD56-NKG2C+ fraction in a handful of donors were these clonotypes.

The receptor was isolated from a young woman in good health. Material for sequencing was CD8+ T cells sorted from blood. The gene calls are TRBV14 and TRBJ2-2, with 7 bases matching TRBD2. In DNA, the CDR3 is TGTGCCAGCAGCCAAGATGAGCTAGCGGAGAACACCGGGGAGCTGTTTTTT. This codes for CASSQDELAENTGELFF.